The present TCR beta chain was sequenced within a study of cytomegalovirus exposure and HLA in healthy donors. Whole-study findings and limits: Later analysis associated a missense DCLRE1C variant with TCR beta V- and J-gene trimming. Clonal expansion, a later analysis showed, was greater in HLA-associated TCR beta chains than in equally common others.

Germline CDR1 and CDR2: SQVTM and ANQGSEA. V lost 6 bases and J lost 8, with 14 bases in between. The CDR3 has 12 residues. 60 Vbeta and 13 Jbeta primers were used in PCR. Generated by immunoSEQ multiplex PCR, the TCRdb table keeps only in-frame clones and is missing some. The repertoire holds some 100,000 clones, with under 85% as singletons. A word on this clone: No antigen is known for it.

Sequencing was performed on PBMCs. The TCR originated in a woman in her seventies in good health and CMV-seropositive. The J gene is TRBJ2-1, the V gene TRBV29-1; D is possibly TRBD1 (6 bases). This chain's CDR3 is CSVGRGGDEQFF. The CDR3 region has the DNA TGCAGCGTGGGCAGGGGTGGGGATGAGCAGTTCTTC.